The source of this TCR beta chain is a study of cytotoxic CD8 clonotypes in ibrutinib-treated CLL. Study-wide context: Included were about a dozen relapsed/refractory and roughly 15 treatment-naive patients, of whom roughly 17 were IGHV unmutated.

Findings of the study overall: Clonality, elevated at ibrutinib response, dropped back toward baseline at progression. Sustained-remission and progressing patients were not sampled at matched times. Private clonotypes, not public ones, expanded at ibrutinib response.

The CDR3 has 13 amino acids. Between the trimmed V and J ends, which lost 7 bases and 1 base, there was a span of 11 bases. Germline V gene lookup returns CDR1 MDHEN and CDR2 SYDVKM. Notes on this clone: Its antigen remains unidentified.

Some clones are missing from TCRdb's copy, which holds only in-frame ones; the method was immunoSEQ multiplex PCR. The profile shows hundreds of thousands of clones, around 70% of them singletons. The source material was PBMCs, sampled after 24 months of ibrutinib treatment. This chain joins TRBV28 and TRBJ2-7, with D perhaps matching TRBD2 (6 bases). This TCR was sampled from a human donor with chronic lymphocytic leukemia. This CDR3 is CASNGGGSYEQYF. As DNA, the CDR3 is TGTGCCAGCAACGGGGGAGGTTCCTACGAGCAGTACTTC.